The 25 T cell receptor beta chains reported below all come from one sample, sequenced in a study of T cells in localized non-small cell lung cancer. Using immunoSEQ multiplex PCR, the repertoire was profiled, and TCRdb retains in-frame clones only, with some absent. The sample yields about 22,000 clones, 70% to 85% seen once. Sequenced material: peripheral blood, taken before any cancer treatment. The origin of the receptors is a man aged 35-75 years with stage I lung adenocarcinoma.

On this clone: Sequence at one end of the junction differs from germline and may be a read error. This same CDR3 is encoded by further DNA sequences in the sample. This rearrangement joins TRBV5-1 to TRBJ2-1, with 14 bases aligning to TRBD2. Per the germline V gene, CDR1 is SGHRS and CDR2 is YFSETQ. This CDR3 region has 16 residues. CDR3 DNA sequence: TGTGCCAGCAGCGCGGGGACTAGCGGGAGTCTGGATGAGCAGTTCTTC. Amino acids: CASSAGTSGSLDEQFF. Full variable domain (rest looked up from reference TRBV5-1 and TRBJ2-1): KAGVTQTPRYLIKTRGQQVTLSCSPISGHRSVSWYQQTPGQGLQFLFEYFSETQRNKGNFPGRFSGRQFSNSRSEMNVSTLELGDSALYLCASSAGTSGSLDEQFFGPGTRLTVL.

This clone was recorded only once. The chain is built from TRBV14 and TRBJ2-7; D is perhaps TRBD1 (6 bases). CDR1 and CDR2 (germline): SGHDN, FVKESK. Trimming removed 4 bases at V and 4 bases at J, with 20 bases between. The length of the CDR3 is 16 residues. The CDR3 is CASSPIGRGAVYEQYF. The CDR3 coding sequence is TGTGCCAGCAGCCCCATAGGCAGGGGCGCGGTATACGAGCAGTACTTC.

The V gene is TRBV7-2, the J gene TRBJ2-5; 7 positions agree with TRBD2. Unmatched junction bases numbered 4, after V lost 2 bases and J lost 4 bases. CDR3 length: 14 residues. The germline V gene encodes CDR1 SGHTA and CDR2 FQGNSA. CDR3 nucleotide sequence: TGTGCCAGCAGCTTAAGTACTAGCGTAGAGACCCAGTACTTC. Amino acids: CASSLSTSVETQYF.

This sequence joins TRBV11-2 and TRBJ2-2; D tentatively reads TRBD1 or TRBD2 (6 bases each). Germline assignment: CDR1 SGHAT and CDR2 FQNNGV. V was clipped by 8 bases and J by 5 bases, with 15 bases between them. The CDR3 sequence is 14 residues long. Here the CDR3 DNA reads TGTGCCAGCTATTCGGGGGCTTGGACCGGGGAGCTGTTTTTT. Protein: CASYSGAWTGELFF.

The V and J genes are TRBV15 and TRBJ1-4; TRBD1 agrees at 7 bases. The CDR3 consists of 15 residues. Looked up from germline, CDR1 is LNHNV and CDR2 is YYDKDF (reference sequence). Trimming removed 3 bases from V and 8 bases from J; junction bases left unmatched: 9. CDR3 protein: CATSREQGGREKLFF. CDR3 DNA sequence: TGTGCCACCAGCAGGGAGCAGGGGGGGAGAGAAAAACTGTTTTTT. Together with reference TRBV15 and TRBJ1-4, the CDR3 gives the full variable domain: DAMVIQNPRYQVTQFGKPVTLSCSQTLNHNVMYWYQQKSSQAPKLLFHYYDKDFNNEADTPDNFQSRRPNTSFCFLDIRSPGLGDTAMYLCATSREQGGREKLFFGSGTQLSVL.

The rearrangement uses TRBV5-4 and TRBJ2-2; D assignment may be TRBD1 or TRBD2 (5 bases each). The V and J ends lost 0 bases and 6 bases respectively, with 15 bases between them. The CDR3 runs 16 residues. Germline loops: CDR1 SGHNT, CDR2 YYREEE (reference sequence). CDR3 amino acids: CASSLGGPLASGELFF. DNA of the CDR3: TGTGCCAGCAGCTTGGGGGGACCCCTCGCCTCCGGGGAGCTGTTTTTT.

This chain uses TRBV5-1 with TRBJ2-2; D not resolved. Trimming took 5 bases from V and 6 from J, leaving 8 bases between them. Germline CDR1 SGHRS, CDR2 YFSETQ. This CDR3 region has 12 residues. The CDR3 DNA is TGCGCCAGCAGGGGTGAGGCCGGGGAGCTGTTTTTT. It is translated as CASRGEAGELFF. The full variable domain, completed using reference TRBV5-1 and TRBJ2-2, is KAGVTQTPRYLIKTRGQQVTLSCSPISGHRSVSWYQQTPGQGLQFLFEYFSETQRNKGNFPGRFSGRQFSNSRSEMNVSTLELGDSALYLCASRGEAGELFFGEGSRLTVL.

This clone was picked up a small number of times. The chain has TRBV7-6 and TRBJ2-7, with no clear D. CDR1 SGHVS and CDR2 FNYEAQ come from the germline V gene. Trimming shortened V by 2 bases and J by 0 bases, and 8 bases separated the two germline ends. The CDR3 extends over 14 amino acids. The CDR3 nucleotides are TGTGCCAGCAGCTTACTGCAGCGCTCCTACGAGCAGTACTTC. Translated: CASSLLQRSYEQYF.

This chain joins TRBV5-1 and TRBJ2-1, with 9 bases that match TRBD2. After removal of 1 base from V and 12 bases from J, the junction contained 11 bases not matched to a gene. Germline loops: CDR1 SGHRS, CDR2 YFSETQ. The CDR3 runs 15 residues. The CDR3 here is CASSLNSGSPTGQFF. The DNA for the CDR3 is TGCGCCAGCAGCTTGAATAGCGGGAGCCCCACAGGGCAGTTCTTC.

The gene calls are TRBV29-1 and TRBJ2-7; tentative D call: TRBD1 (6 bases). Trimming shortened V by 4 bases and J by 2 bases, and 12 bases separated the two germline ends. The germline V gene has CDR1 SQVTM and CDR2 ANQGSEA. The CDR3 has 13 residues. The CDR3 bases are TGCAGCGTTGTGGGGGCTTTCACCTACGAGCAGTACTTC. Translation: CSVVGAFTYEQYF.

The V gene is TRBV30, the J gene TRBJ2-7; D not resolved. CDR3 length: 13 residues. Germline V gene data show CDR1 as GTSNPN and CDR2 as SVGIG (reference sequence). V was clipped by 0 bases and J by 0 bases, with 6 bases between them. In DNA, the CDR3 is TGTGCCTGGAGTGTACTCGGCTCCTACGAGCAGTACTTC. As protein: CAWSVLGSYEQYF.

V and J are TRBV5-5 and TRBJ2-7; TRBD1 matches 7 bases. V lost 4 bases and J lost 0; bases outside the gene matches: 4. The CDR3 sequence is 14 residues long. Germline V gene sequence: CDR1 SGHKS, CDR2 YYEKEE (reference sequence). The CDR3 here is CASSPRQGSYEQYF. CDR3 DNA sequence: TGTGCCAGCAGCCCCCGACAGGGCTCCTACGAGCAGTACTTC. The full variable domain, with the rest looked up from reference TRBV5-5 and TRBJ2-7, is DAGVTQSPTHLIKTRGQQVTLRCSPISGHKSVSWYQQVLGQGPQFIFQYYEKEERGRGNFPDRFSARQFPNYSSELNVNALLLGDSALYLCASSPRQGSYEQYFGPGTRLTVT.

This clone was observed a single time. The rearrangement uses TRBV7-9 and TRBJ1-1; D is undetermined. CDR3 length: 12 residues. Germline V gene lookup returns CDR1 SEHNR and CDR2 FQNEAQ (reference sequence). V was trimmed by 5 bases and J by 5 bases, leaving 9 bases between them. In DNA form, the CDR3 reads TGTGCCAGCAGCCCAGATGGTACTGAAGCTTTCTTT. Its translation: CASSPDGTEAFF. The variable domain in full, with the rest retrieved from reference TRBV7-9 and TRBJ1-1, is DTGVSQNPRHKITKRGQNVTFRCDPISEHNRLYWYRQTLGQGPEFLTYFQNEAQLEKSRLLSDRFSAERPKGSFSTLEIQRTEQGDSAMYLCASSPDGTEAFFGQGTRLTVV.

V usage is TRBV7-6 and J usage is TRBJ2-6; 7 nucleotides match TRBD1. J gave up 0 bases and V 1 base, and 12 bases lay outside the gene matches. Germline V CDR1 and CDR2: SGHVS, FNYEAQ. This CDR3 is built from 20 residues. The CDR3 sequence: CASSLGIMTGTTSGANVLTF. The CDR3 DNA sequence: TGTGCCAGCAGCTTAGGAATAATGACAGGGACAACCTCTGGGGCCAACGTCCTGACTTTC.

The rearrangement links TRBV5-1 to TRBJ2-5, with D possibly being TRBD1 or TRBD2 (5 bases each). The length of the CDR3 is 16 residues. Germline CDR1 SGHRS, CDR2 YFSETQ. Trimming left V 3 bases short and J 3 bases short, with 18 bases between. CDR3 coding DNA: TGCGCCAGCAGCTCCGGGATCCTAAGGGACGAAGAGACCCAGTACTTC. Translation gives CASSSGILRDEETQYF. Variable domain in full (rest from reference TRBV5-1 and TRBJ2-5): KAGVTQTPRYLIKTRGQQVTLSCSPISGHRSVSWYQQTPGQGLQFLFEYFSETQRNKGNFPGRFSGRQFSNSRSEMNVSTLELGDSALYLCASSSGILRDEETQYFGPGTRLLVL.

CDR3 nucleotides: TGTGCCAGCAGTAATCAGGGGGCAGCCACTGAAGCTTTCTTT. Translating gives CASSNQGAATEAFF. The chain employs TRBV6-6 and TRBJ1-1, with 8 positions matching TRBD1. CDR1 and CDR2 from the germline V gene are MNHNY and SVGAGI (reference sequence). V lost 5 bases to trimming and J lost 4 bases; unmatched junction nucleotides: 6. The CDR3 runs 14 residues.

This clone has just one count. V gene TRBV9 combines with J gene TRBJ2-5; D tentatively fits TRBD1 or TRBD2 (7 bases each). The germline V gene encodes CDR1 SGDLS and CDR2 YYNGEE. Trimming shortened V by 4 bases and J by 5 bases, and 15 bases separated the two germline ends. The CDR3 runs to 14 residues. Written as DNA, the CDR3 is TGTGCCAGCAGCAACCCCAGGGGGGGGGAGACCCAGTACTTC. It yields the protein CASSNPRGGETQYF.

V gene TRBV5-1 combines with J gene TRBJ2-7; TRBD2 matches at 9 bases. V was clipped by 3 bases and J by 6 bases; unmatched bases: 7. Per germline, CDR1 SGHRS and CDR2 YFSETQ. The CDR3 has 14 residues. The CDR3 DNA sequence: TGCGCCAGCAGCTCATATAGCGGGAGTAGCGAGCAGTACTTC. Encoded protein: CASSSYSGSSEQYF. The complete variable domain, with remaining parts taken from reference TRBV5-1 and TRBJ2-7, reads KAGVTQTPRYLIKTRGQQVTLSCSPISGHRSVSWYQQTPGQGLQFLFEYFSETQRNKGNFPGRFSGRQFSNSRSEMNVSTLELGDSALYLCASSSYSGSSEQYFGPGTRLTVT.

The gene calls are TRBV6-1 and TRBJ1-4; TRBD1 aligns across 8 bases. This CDR3 has 13 amino acids. V gave up 8 bases and J gave up 6 bases; unmatched junction bases: 5. From germline, CDR1 is MNHNS and CDR2 SASEGT. The CDR3 reads CASATGVHEKLFF. CDR3 nucleotides: TGTGCCAGCGCGACAGGGGTTCATGAAAAACTGTTTTTT.

This clone turned up a few times. This sequence joins TRBV2 and TRBJ2-5; the D is unclear. CDR1 SNHLY and CDR2 FYNNEI come from the germline V gene. V lost 2 bases to trimming and J lost 0 bases, with 7 bases between them. The CDR3 spans 14 residues. In nucleotides, the CDR3 is TGTGCCAGCAGTGAAAATAGGGACCAAGAGACCCAGTACTTC. Its translation: CASSENRDQETQYF. The full variable domain, completed using reference TRBV2 and TRBJ2-5, is EPEVTQTPSHQVTQMGQEVILRCVPISNHLYFYWYRQILGQKVEFLVSFYNNEISEKSEIFDDQFSVERPDGSNFTLKIRSTKLEDSAMYFCASSENRDQETQYFGPGTRLLVL.

With respect to this clone: A junction boundary mismatches the germline segment, possibly from a read error. This chain uses TRBV6-1 with TRBJ1-4; weak D call: TRBD1 (5 bases). The germline gives CDR1 MNHNS, CDR2 SASEGT. The CDR3 spans 11 residues. CDR3 in amino acids: CASSYGRGGGF. CDR3 bases: TGTGCCAGCAGTTACGGCAGAGGTGGGGGTTTT.

The CDR3 DNA sequence: TGCGCCAGCAGCTTGCAGGGGGGGCACCAAGAGACCCAGTACTTC. Amino acid sequence: CASSLQGGHQETQYF. This chain connects TRBV5-1 to TRBJ2-5; tentatively, D is TRBD1 or TRBD2 (7 bases each). The V and J ends lost 1 base and 0 bases respectively, with 10 bases between them. This CDR3 has 15 residues. The germline gives CDR1 SGHRS, CDR2 YFSETQ.

V usage is TRBV7-9 and J usage is TRBJ2-1; 7 bases match TRBD1. Trimming took 1 base from V and 4 from J; bases not matched to a gene: 4. CDR3 length: 15 residues. CDR1 is SEHNR and CDR2 is FQNEAQ in the germline V gene (reference sequence). The CDR3 loop reads CASSLEGGQYNEQFF. In nucleotides, the CDR3 is TGTGCCAGCAGCTTAGAAGGGGGACAGTACAATGAGCAGTTCTTC.

The chain uses TRBV19 and TRBJ1-5; TRBD1 matches 7 bases. The V segment lost 7 bases and the J segment 7 bases; nucleotides outside the gene matches: 7. Germline CDR1 LNHDA, CDR2 SQIVND (reference sequence). The CDR3 runs to 13 residues. The CDR3 sequence is CASTATGWQPQHF. The CDR3 bases are TGTGCCAGTACCGCGACAGGGTGGCAGCCCCAGCATTTT.

The J gene is TRBJ2-7, the V gene TRBV6-5; D is uncertain. V gave up 4 bases and J gave up 0 bases, with 16 bases separating them. The length of the CDR3 is 16 residues. Per germline, CDR1 MNHEY and CDR2 SVGAGI. Here the CDR3 reads CASSLFRPKNSYEQYF. CDR3 in DNA: TGTGCCAGCAGTTTGTTCAGGCCAAAAAACTCCTACGAGCAGTACTTC.